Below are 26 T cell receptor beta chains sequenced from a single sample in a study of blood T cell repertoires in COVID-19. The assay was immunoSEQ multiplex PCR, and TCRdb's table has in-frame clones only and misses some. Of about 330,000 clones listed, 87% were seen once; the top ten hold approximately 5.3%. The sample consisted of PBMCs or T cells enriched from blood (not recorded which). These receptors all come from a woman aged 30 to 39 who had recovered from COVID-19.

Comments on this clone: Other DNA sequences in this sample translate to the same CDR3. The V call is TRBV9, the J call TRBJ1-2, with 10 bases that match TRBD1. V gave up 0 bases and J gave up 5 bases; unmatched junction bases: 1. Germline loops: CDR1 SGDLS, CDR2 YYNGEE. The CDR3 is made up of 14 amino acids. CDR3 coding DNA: TGTGCCAGCAGCGTAGGGGGACAGGGGTATGGCTACACCTTC. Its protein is CASSVGGQGYGYTF.

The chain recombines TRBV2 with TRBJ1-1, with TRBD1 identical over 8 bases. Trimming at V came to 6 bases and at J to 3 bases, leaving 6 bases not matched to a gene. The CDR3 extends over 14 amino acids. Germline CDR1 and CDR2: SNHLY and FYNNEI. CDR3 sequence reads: CASRSDREDTEAFF. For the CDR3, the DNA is TGTGCCAGCAGGTCGGACAGGGAGGACACTGAAGCTTTCTTT.

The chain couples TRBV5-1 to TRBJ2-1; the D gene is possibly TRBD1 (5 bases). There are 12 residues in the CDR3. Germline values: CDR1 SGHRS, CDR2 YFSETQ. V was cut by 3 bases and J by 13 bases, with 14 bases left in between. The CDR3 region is CASSSGQRPQFF. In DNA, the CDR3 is TGCGCCAGCAGCTCCGGACAACGCCCCCAGTTCTTC.

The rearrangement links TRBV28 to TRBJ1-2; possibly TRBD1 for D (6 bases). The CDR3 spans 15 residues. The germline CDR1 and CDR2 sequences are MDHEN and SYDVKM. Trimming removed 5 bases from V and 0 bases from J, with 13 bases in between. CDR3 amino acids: CASSAVGGPNYGYTF. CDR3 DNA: TGTGCCAGCAGTGCCGTCGGGGGGCCTAACTATGGCTACACCTTC.

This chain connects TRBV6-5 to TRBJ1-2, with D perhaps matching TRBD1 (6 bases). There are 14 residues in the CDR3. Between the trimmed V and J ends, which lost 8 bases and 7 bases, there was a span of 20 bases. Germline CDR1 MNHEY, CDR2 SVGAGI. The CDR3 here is CASGRYRVRPGYTF. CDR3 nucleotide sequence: TGTGCCAGCGGGAGATACAGGGTACGGCCTGGCTACACCTTC.

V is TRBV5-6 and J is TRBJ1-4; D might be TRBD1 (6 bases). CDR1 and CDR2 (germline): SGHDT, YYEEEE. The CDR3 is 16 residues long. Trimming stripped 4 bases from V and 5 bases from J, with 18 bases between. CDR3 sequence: CASSRVRGNTNEKLFF. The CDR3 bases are TGTGCCAGCAGCCGAGTTAGGGGGAATACCAATGAAAAACTGTTTTTT.

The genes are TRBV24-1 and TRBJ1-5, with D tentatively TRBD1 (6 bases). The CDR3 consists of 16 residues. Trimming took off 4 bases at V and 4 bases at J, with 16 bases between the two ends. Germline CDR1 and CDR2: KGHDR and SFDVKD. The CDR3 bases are TGTGCCACCAGTGACCCCCGGACAGCGTTTAATCAGCCCCAGCATTTT. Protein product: CATSDPRTAFNQPQHF.

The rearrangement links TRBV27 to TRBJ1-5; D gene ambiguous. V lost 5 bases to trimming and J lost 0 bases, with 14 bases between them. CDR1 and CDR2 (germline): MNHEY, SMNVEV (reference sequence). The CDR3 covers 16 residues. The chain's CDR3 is CASSPLYDYSNQPQHF. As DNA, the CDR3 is TGTGCCAGCAGTCCCCTCTACGATTATAGCAATCAGCCCCAGCATTTT.

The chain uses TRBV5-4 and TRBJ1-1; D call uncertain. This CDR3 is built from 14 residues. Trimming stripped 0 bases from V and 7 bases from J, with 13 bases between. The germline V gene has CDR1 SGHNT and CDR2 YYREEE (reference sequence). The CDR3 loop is CASSLAGNNVEAFF. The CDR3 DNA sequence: TGTGCCAGCAGCTTGGCGGGGAATAATGTTGAAGCTTTCTTT.

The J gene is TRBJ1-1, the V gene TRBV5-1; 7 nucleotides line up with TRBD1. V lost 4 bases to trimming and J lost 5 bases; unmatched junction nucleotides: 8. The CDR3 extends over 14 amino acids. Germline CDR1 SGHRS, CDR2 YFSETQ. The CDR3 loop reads CASSPGPGGTEAFF. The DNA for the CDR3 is TGCGCCAGCAGCCCTGGACCAGGGGGGACTGAAGCTTTCTTT.

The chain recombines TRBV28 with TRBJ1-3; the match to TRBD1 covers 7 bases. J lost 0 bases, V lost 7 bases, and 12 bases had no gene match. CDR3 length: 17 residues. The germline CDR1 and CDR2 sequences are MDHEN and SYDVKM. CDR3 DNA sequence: TGTGCCAGCACGGAACCAAGGGGGCCCTACTCTGGAAACACCATATATTTT. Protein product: CASTEPRGPYSGNTIYF.

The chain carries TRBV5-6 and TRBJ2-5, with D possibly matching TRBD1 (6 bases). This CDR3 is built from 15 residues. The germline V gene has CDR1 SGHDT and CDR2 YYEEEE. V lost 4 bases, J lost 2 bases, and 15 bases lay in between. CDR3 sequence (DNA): TGTGCCAGCAGCCTGACAGGCGACCCACAAGAGACCCAGTACTTC. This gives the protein CASSLTGDPQETQYF.

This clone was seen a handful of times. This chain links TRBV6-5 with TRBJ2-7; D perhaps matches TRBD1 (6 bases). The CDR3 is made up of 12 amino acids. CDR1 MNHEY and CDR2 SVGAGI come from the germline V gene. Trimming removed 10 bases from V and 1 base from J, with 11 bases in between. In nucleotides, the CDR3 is TGTGCCACCCGGACAGCTTCCTACGAGCAGTACTTC. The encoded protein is CATRTASYEQYF.

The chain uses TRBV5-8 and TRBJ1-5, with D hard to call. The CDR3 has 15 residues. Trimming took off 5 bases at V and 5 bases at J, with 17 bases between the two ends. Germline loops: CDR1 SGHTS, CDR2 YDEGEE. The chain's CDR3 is CASRSRGGGDQPQHF. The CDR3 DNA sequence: TGTGCCAGCAGGTCAAGAGGTGGAGGAGATCAGCCCCAGCATTTT.

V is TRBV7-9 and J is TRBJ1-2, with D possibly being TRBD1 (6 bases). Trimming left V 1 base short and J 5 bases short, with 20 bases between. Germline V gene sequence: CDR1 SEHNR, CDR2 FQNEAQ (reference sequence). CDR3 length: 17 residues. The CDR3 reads CASSLGQGQIEFYGYTF. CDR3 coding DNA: TGTGCCAGCAGCTTAGGGCAGGGGCAGATCGAGTTTTATGGCTACACCTTC. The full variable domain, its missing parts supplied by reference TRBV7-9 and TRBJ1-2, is DTGVSQNPRHKITKRGQNVTFRCDPISEHNRLYWYRQTLGQGPEFLTYFQNEAQLEKSRLLSDRFSAERPKGSFSTLEIQRTEQGDSAMYLCASSLGQGQIEFYGYTFGSGTRLTVV.

The CDR3 bases are TGTGCCAGCAGTACGTTGAGGGGAGGCTTCGCCAATCAGCCCCAGCATTTT. Residues: CASSTLRGGFANQPQHF. The chain links TRBV2 to TRBJ1-5, with D perhaps matching TRBD1 (5 bases). The V gene lost 5 bases and the J gene lost 3 bases, with 20 bases spanning the gap. CDR3 size: 17 residues. Per the germline V gene, CDR1 is SNHLY and CDR2 is FYNNEI.

The CDR3 loop is CASSWGGFYGYTF. CDR3 DNA sequence: TGTGCCAGCAGCTGGGGAGGATTCTATGGCTACACCTTC. The chain joins TRBV2 to TRBJ1-2; D remains ambiguous. This CDR3 is 13 amino acids long. Germline CDR1 is SNHLY and CDR2 is FYNNEI. The V end lost 6 bases, the J end lost 4 bases, and 12 bases lay between the germline ends.

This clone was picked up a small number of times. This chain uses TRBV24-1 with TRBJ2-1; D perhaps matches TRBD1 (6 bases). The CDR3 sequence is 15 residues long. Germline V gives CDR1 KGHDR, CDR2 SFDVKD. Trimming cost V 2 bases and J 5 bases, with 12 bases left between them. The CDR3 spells CATSDSMTGHNEQFF. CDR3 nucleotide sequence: TGTGCCACCAGTGATTCAATGACAGGACACAATGAGCAGTTCTTC.

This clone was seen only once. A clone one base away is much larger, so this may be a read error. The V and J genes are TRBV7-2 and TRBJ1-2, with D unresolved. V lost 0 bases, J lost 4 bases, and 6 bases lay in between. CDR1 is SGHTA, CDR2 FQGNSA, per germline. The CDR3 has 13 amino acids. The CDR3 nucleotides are TGTGCCAGCAGCTTAGCCGTCAGCTATGGCTACACCTTC. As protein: CASSLAVSYGYTF. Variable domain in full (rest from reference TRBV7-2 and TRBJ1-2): GAGVSQSPSNKVTEKGKDVELRCDPISGHTALYWYRQSLGQGLEFLIYFQGNSAPDKSGLPSDRFSAERTGGSVSTLTIQRTQQEDSAVYLCASSLAVSYGYTFGSGTRLTVV.

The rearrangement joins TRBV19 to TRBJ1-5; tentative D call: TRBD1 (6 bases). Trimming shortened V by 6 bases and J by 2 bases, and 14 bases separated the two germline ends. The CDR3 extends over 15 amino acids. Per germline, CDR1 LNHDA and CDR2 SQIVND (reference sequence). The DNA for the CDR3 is TGTGCCAGTAGAGGGGGGGGCGGCGGCAATCAGCCCCAGCATTTT. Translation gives CASRGGGGGNQPQHF.

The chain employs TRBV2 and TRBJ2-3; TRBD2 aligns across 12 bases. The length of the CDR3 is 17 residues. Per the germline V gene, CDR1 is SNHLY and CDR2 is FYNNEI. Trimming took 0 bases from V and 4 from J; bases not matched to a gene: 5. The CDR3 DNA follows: TGTGCCAGCAGTGAAGCCGGACTAGCGGGGAGTTCAGATACGCAGTATTTT. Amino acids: CASSEAGLAGSSDTQYF.

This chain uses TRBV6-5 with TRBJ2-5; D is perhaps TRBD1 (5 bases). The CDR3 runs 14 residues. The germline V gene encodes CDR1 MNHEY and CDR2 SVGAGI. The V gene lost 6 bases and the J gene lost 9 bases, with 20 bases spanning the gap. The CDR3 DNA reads TGTGCCAGCAGCTCCTCATTCAGGGATGGGGCCCAGTACTTC. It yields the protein CASSSSFRDGAQYF.

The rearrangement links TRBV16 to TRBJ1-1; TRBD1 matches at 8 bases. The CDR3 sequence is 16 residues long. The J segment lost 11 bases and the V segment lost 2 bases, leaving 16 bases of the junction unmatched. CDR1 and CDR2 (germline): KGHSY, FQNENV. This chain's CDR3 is CASSQPETGQGFYAFF. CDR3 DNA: TGTGCCAGCAGCCAACCCGAGACCGGACAGGGCTTTTATGCTTTCTTT.

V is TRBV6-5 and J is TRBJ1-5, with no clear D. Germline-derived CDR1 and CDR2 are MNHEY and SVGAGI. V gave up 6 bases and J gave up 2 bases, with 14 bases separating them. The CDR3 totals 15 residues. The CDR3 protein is CASRPSFGGNQPQHF. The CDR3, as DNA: TGTGCCAGCAGGCCTTCCTTCGGGGGCAATCAGCCCCAGCATTTT.

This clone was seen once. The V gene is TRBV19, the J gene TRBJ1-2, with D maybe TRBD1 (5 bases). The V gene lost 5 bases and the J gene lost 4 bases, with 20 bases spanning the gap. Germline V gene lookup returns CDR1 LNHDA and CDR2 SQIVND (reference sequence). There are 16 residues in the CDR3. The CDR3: CASSPPDAPGGYGYTF. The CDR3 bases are TGTGCCAGTAGTCCCCCGGACGCGCCCGGGGGCTATGGCTACACCTTC.

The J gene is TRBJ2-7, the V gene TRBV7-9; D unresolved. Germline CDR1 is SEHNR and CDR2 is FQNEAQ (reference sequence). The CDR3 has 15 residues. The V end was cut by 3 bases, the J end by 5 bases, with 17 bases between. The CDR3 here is CASSLSARPTNEQYF. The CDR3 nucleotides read TGTGCCAGCAGCTTGTCTGCCAGGCCCACGAACGAGCAGTACTTC.